This TCR beta chain stems from a study of blood T cell repertoires in COVID-19. Study details: Whether acute or convalescent, the COVID-19 samples came from the United States, Italy and Spain. Nucleic acid was either cDNA or gDNA, and it came from T cells, B-cell-depleted T cells, or PBMCs.

The CDR3 runs 18 residues. V lost 4 bases, J lost 0 bases, and 16 bases lay in between. Germline lookup yields CDR1 LNHNV and CDR2 YYDKDF (reference sequence). Enrolled during active infection, Seattle patients were then followed longitudinally. The data were produced by immunoSEQ multiplex PCR, yet TCRdb's version contains in-frame clones alone and is incomplete. The table shows hundreds of thousands of clones, with approximately 85% occurring only once. This TCR was recovered from a man aged 45-65 years with COVID-19, enrolled during active disease. The J gene is TRBJ1-6, the V gene TRBV15; maybe TRBD1 (6 bases). The sequencing input was peripheral blood. The CDR3 here is CATSTDRRSDSYNSPLHF. CDR3 coding DNA: TGTGCCACCAGCACCGACAGGCGATCAGACTCCTATAATTCACCCCTCCACTTT.